The clone carrying this T cell receptor (beta chain) was seen a handful of times. These data belong to a study of blood T cell repertoires in COVID-19. Repertoires were generated with immunoSEQ multiplex PCR, while TCRdb's copy carries only in-frame clones and drops some. The table shows 130,000 to 150,000 clones, with approximately 80% occurring only once. Germline V gene data show CDR1 as LGHNA and CDR2 as YNFKEQ. The CDR3 is made up of 17 amino acids. The V gene lost 4 bases and the J gene lost 0 bases, with 17 bases spanning the gap. The genes are TRBV4-2 and TRBJ2-3, with a possible D match to TRBD2 (6 bases). What was sequenced was peripheral blood. This receptor was taken from a human donor in a cohort sampled during active COVID-19. CDR3 protein: CASSPRFSGESTDTQYF. The CDR3 DNA reads TGTGCCAGCAGCCCCCGCTTTAGCGGAGAGAGCACAGATACGCAGTATTTT.